A selection of T cell receptor beta chains follows, all from one sample in a study of a mutant IDH1 vaccine in newly diagnosed glioma. Antigens of these TCRs are unknown. Assay used: immunoSEQ multiplex PCR; TCRdb lists only in-frame clones, some missing. Of over 95,000 clones in the sample, approximately 87% were seen once. The specimen comprised PBMCs, sampled from a glioma patient whose treatment included an IDH1 peptide vaccine. Receptor source: a woman between 50 and 59 years old with glioma. Each CDR3 is given with its conserved first and last residue. The D gene is left open where the match is weak. A row's size may be missing; if present it is once, few, many or a size class.

d_call clone_size j_call v_call cdr3_nt cdr3_aa
- - TRBJ2-1 TRBV28 TGTGCCAGCAGATCGGCCTACAATGAGCAGTTCTTC CASRSAYNEQFF
- - TRBJ2-7 TRBV9 TGTGCCAGCAGCGTCGGGAACTCCTACGAGCAGTACTTC CASSVGNSYEQYF
TRBD2 - TRBJ2-2 TRBV2 TGTGCCAGCAGCCTGAGGGGACTAGCGGGAGGCGGAACCGGGGAGCTGTTTTTT CASSLRGLAGGGTGELFF
- - TRBJ1-2 TRBV27 TGTGCCAGCAGTTTCCGAAGAGGTTATGGCTACACCTTC CASSFRRGYGYTF
- few TRBJ2-1 TRBV19 TGTGCCAGTAGTGAGGGTTACTACAATGAGCAGTTCTTC CASSEGYYNEQFF
- - TRBJ2-2 TRBV9 TGTGCCAGCAGCGTAGCTCGGTGGTCCGGGGAGCTGTTTTTT CASSVARWSGELFF
- - TRBJ1-2 TRBV7-9 TGTGCCAGCAGCTTATGGGCCGGCTACACCTTC CASSLWAGYTF
TRBD1 - TRBJ1-2 TRBV7-9 TGTGCCAGCAGCTTAGCCCCAACAGGGGTGTATGGCTACACCTTC CASSLAPTGVYGYTF
- - TRBJ2-6 TRBV27 TGTGCCAGCAGTTTCGGACAGAATCAACTCTCTGGCGCCAACGTCCTGACTTTC CASSFGQNQLSGANVLTF
TRBD1 - TRBJ2-7 TRBV11-2 TGTGCCAGCAGCTGGACAGGGGGGGCCTACGAGCAGTACTTC CASSWTGGAYEQYF
TRBD2 - TRBJ2-7 TRBV7-3 TGTGCCAGCAGCCCCCTAGCGGGAGCCCACGAGCAGTACTTC CASSPLAGAHEQYF
- - TRBJ2-5 TRBV7-2 TGTGCCAGCAGCTTCCACAGGGAGGGGGAGACCCAGTACTTC CASSFHREGETQYF
TRBD2 - TRBJ2-5 TRBV7-6 TGTGCCAGCAGCTCACGACTAGCGGGAATATTAGAGACCCAGTACTTC CASSSRLAGILETQYF
- few TRBJ1-5 TRBV19 TGTGCCAGTAGTATAGATCCCCAACAGAGCCATAGCAATCAGCCCCAGCATTTT CASSIDPQQSHSNQPQHF
TRBD2 - TRBJ2-1 TRBV2 TGTGCCAGCCGAATAGCGGGAGGCCCCTACAATGAGCAGTTCTTC CASRIAGGPYNEQFF
- once TRBJ2-5 TRBV21-1 TGTGCCAGCAGGAAGACTAGCGGGTCACAAGAGACCCAGTACTTC CASRKTSGSQETQYF
- once TRBJ2-3 TRBV6-5 TGTGCCAGCAGTTCTAGGTCAGATACGCAGTATTTT CASSSRSDTQYF
- - TRBJ1-1 TRBV7-9 TGTGCCAGCAGCTTAGCGGGATGGGGGACTGAAGCTTTCTTT CASSLAGWGTEAFF
- - TRBJ2-7 TRBV5-1 TGCGCCAGCAGCCCCGGACCCCTAAGCTCCTACGAGCAGTACTTC CASSPGPLSSYEQYF
- - TRBJ2-6 TRBV2 TGTGCCAGCGTACCCTTCTCTGGGGCCAACGTCCTGACTTTC CASVPFSGANVLTF
TRBD1 - TRBJ2-1 TRBV4-1 TGCGCCAGCAGCCCCCAGCCTGACAGGGGATGGGCGCAGTTCTTC CASSPQPDRGWAQFF
- - TRBJ1-4 TRBV5-5 TGTGCCAGCAGCCAGGGTTCAACTAATGAAAAACTGTTTTTT CASSQGSTNEKLFF
TRBD2 - TRBJ2-1 TRBV28 TGTGCCAGCAGTTTGGGGCTAGCGGGAGGCAATGAGCAGTTCTTC CASSLGLAGGNEQFF
- - TRBJ1-4 TRBV5-4 TGTGCCAGCAGTTTGATTGGGGAGGACGAAAAACTGTTTTTT CASSLIGEDEKLFF
TRBD2 - TRBJ2-5 TRBV18 TGTGCCAGCTCACCACCGGGACTAGATCGCGAGACCCAGTACTTC CASSPPGLDRETQYF
- once TRBJ2-1 TRBV6-5 TGTGCCAGCAGTTACGGGGACGCAGGAGGTGGGCAGTTCTTC CASSYGDAGGGQFF
TRBD2 - TRBJ2-1 TRBV6-6 TGTGCCAGCACCACCGGGACTAGCGGGAGTAATGAGCAGTTCTTC CASTTGTSGSNEQFF
- - TRBJ2-7 TRBV7-9 TGTGCCAGCAGCGTGACCCACTCCTACGAGCAGTACTTC CASSVTHSYEQYF
TRBD1 - TRBJ1-1 TRBV10-2 TGCGCCAGCAGTGGAGGCTCGGGACAGGGGAACACTGAAGCTTTCTTT CASSGGSGQGNTEAFF
- - TRBJ2-7 TRBV6-6 TGTGCCAGCAGTTACTTGCTCGCCGGGCAGTACTTC CASSYLLAGQYF
TRBD1 - TRBJ2-7 TRBV27 TGTGCCAGCAGTTTTCGGGACAGGGGCGAGCAGTACTTC CASSFRDRGEQYF
TRBD1 once TRBJ2-3 TRBV10-3 TGTGCCATCAGTGAGTCCGGGACAGGGACCGATACGCAGTATTTT CAISESGTGTDTQYF
TRBD1 once TRBJ2-1 TRBV18 TGTGCCAGCTCACTTAGGACAGGGGACTACAATGAGCAGTTCTTC CASSLRTGDYNEQFF
- - TRBJ1-1 TRBV29-1 TGCAGCGTTGAACGACAGCAGAACACTGAAGCTTTCTTT CSVERQQNTEAFF
TRBD1 - TRBJ2-7 TRBV5-4 TGTGCCAGCAGCTTTGGGGACAGGGGAGTAACCTACGAGCAGTACTTC CASSFGDRGVTYEQYF
TRBD1 - TRBJ2-1 TRBV2 TGTGCCAGCAGGGACAGGGGGCACAATGAGCAGTTCTTC CASRDRGHNEQFF
- - TRBJ2-7 TRBV28 TGTGCCAGCAGGCCGATGGGCTACGAGCAGTACTTC CASRPMGYEQYF
- - TRBJ2-7 TRBV27 TGTGCCAGCAGTTTAGGAAGAAACTACGAGCAGTACTTC CASSLGRNYEQYF
- few TRBJ1-1 TRBV9 TGTGCCAGCAGCGTAGTGGGTGAGGGGATCACTGAAGCTTTCTTT CASSVVGEGITEAFF
- - TRBJ1-6 TRBV27 TGTGCCAGCAGAACCGGGACGGTTAATTCACCCCTCCACTTT CASRTGTVNSPLHF
- - TRBJ2-4 TRBV11-2 TGTGCCAGCAGCTTAAGCTCTCATAGTAGCATTCAGTACTTC CASSLSSHSSIQYF
TRBD1 - TRBJ2-7 TRBV29-1 TGCAGCGTTGAATTACAGGGGAGAGAGTACGAGCAGTACTTC CSVELQGREYEQYF
- once TRBJ1-3 TRBV7-9 TGTGCCAGCAGCTTGGGGGCCTCAACGGCTGGAAACACCATATATTTT CASSLGASTAGNTIYF
- - TRBJ1-1 TRBV7-8 TGTGCCAGCAGCATCCGGGACACCAACACTGAAGCTTTCTTT CASSIRDTNTEAFF
TRBD1 - TRBJ2-5 TRBV5-4 TGTGCCAGCAGCCGGGACAGGGGAGAGACCCAGTACTTC CASSRDRGETQYF